These T cell receptor beta chains were read from a single sample in a study of blood T cell repertoires in COVID-19. The table came from immunoSEQ multiplex PCR; TCRdb's copy has only in-frame clones and leaves some out. The sample lists fewer than 150,000 clones, about 88% seen once, with around 8.4% in the top ten. The sample comprised peripheral blood. These receptors were taken from a woman aged 70-85 years who had recovered from COVID-19. Each CDR3 is given with its conserved first and last residue. D genes are given only for firm matches. Clone size is not always given. Where it is, it says once, few, many or a class for expanded clones.

DNA: TGTGCCAGCTCACCGATAGGGACAGGGGTATACGAGCAGTACTTC
CDR3: CASSPIGTGVYEQYF
D: TRBD1
J: TRBJ2-7
size: .
V: TRBV18

DNA: TGCAGTGCTAAAGGGGTCGAGCAGTACTTC
CDR3: CSAKGVEQYF
D: .
J: TRBJ2-7
size: .
V: TRBV20-1

DNA: TGCAGTGCTAGTGACCCGAGCGGGCACGAGACCCAGTACTTC
CDR3: CSASDPSGHETQYF
D: .
J: TRBJ2-5
size: .
V: TRBV20-1

DNA: TGTGCCAGCAGCCAGAAAACAGGGGGCGATCAGCCCCAGCATTTT
CDR3: CASSQKTGGDQPQHF
D: TRBD1
J: TRBJ1-5
size: .
V: TRBV3-1/TRBV3-2

DNA: TGTGCCAGCAGCTTACAGGGGGCAAGGACAGATACGCAGTATTTT
CDR3: CASSLQGARTDTQYF
D: TRBD1
J: TRBJ2-3
size: once
V: TRBV7-3

DNA: TGTGCCAGCAGTTCGTGGGCAGGGCAAGAGACCCAGTACTTC
CDR3: CASSSWAGQETQYF
D: .
J: TRBJ2-5
size: .
V: TRBV27

DNA: TGTGCCAGCAGACGACAGGGGGCGAGCTCGGAAGCTTTCTTT
CDR3: CASRRQGASSEAFF
D: TRBD1
J: TRBJ1-1
size: .
V: TRBV14

DNA: TGTGCCAGCAGCTTAGAGAAGGTGCGGGGGGCATTATACAATGAGCAGTTCTTC
CDR3: CASSLEKVRGALYNEQFF
D: TRBD2
J: TRBJ2-1
size: .
V: TRBV7-2

DNA: TGCAGCGGCTCGGGAGCTGTGAATGAGCAGTTCTTC
CDR3: CSGSGAVNEQFF
D: .
J: TRBJ2-1
size: few
V: TRBV29-1

DNA: TGTGCCAGCAGCTTAGGTTCAGGAGCGGGGCGAAATGAGCAGTTCTTC
CDR3: CASSLGSGAGRNEQFF
D: TRBD2
J: TRBJ2-1
size: .
V: TRBV7-2

DNA: TGCGCCAGCAGCCCCTTTGTAGCTGTAGCCAAAAACATTCAGTACTTC
CDR3: CASSPFVAVAKNIQYF
D: .
J: TRBJ2-4
size: once
V: TRBV4-3

DNA: TGTGCCAGCAGTTATGGGGAGGGCTCCTACAATGAGCAGTTCTTC
CDR3: CASSYGEGSYNEQFF
D: TRBD2
J: TRBJ2-1
size: .
V: TRBV6-2/TRBV6-3

DNA: TGTGCCAGCAGCTTACTGAGCTCCTACAATGAGCAGTTCTTC
CDR3: CASSLLSSYNEQFF
D: .
J: TRBJ2-1
size: few
V: TRBV7-2

DNA: TGTGCCAGCGCGCTACGTAGCGGGAGAACAGATACGCAGTATTTT
CDR3: CASALRSGRTDTQYF
D: TRBD2
J: TRBJ2-3
size: once
V: TRBV7-2

DNA: TGTGCCAGCAGGACGCTAGCGGGGGGGACCAAATACGAGCAGTACTTC
CDR3: CASRTLAGGTKYEQYF
D: TRBD2
J: TRBJ2-7
size: .
V: TRBV28

DNA: TGTGCCAGCAGCTTTGGGACAACTTATAATGAGCAGTTCTTC
CDR3: CASSFGTTYNEQFF
D: .
J: TRBJ2-1
size: .
V: TRBV11-1

DNA: TGTGCCAGCAGTTTCAGGGGTCGCTACGAGCAGTACTTC
CDR3: CASSFRGRYEQYF
D: .
J: TRBJ2-7
size: .
V: TRBV27

DNA: TGTGCCTGGAGAGATCTTAGCGGGGGGGATAACAATGAGCAGTTCTTC
CDR3: CAWRDLSGGDNNEQFF
D: TRBD2
J: TRBJ2-1
size: .
V: TRBV30

DNA: TGTGCCAGTAGGGATAATACAGAGGGCCACTACAATGAGCAGTTCTTC
CDR3: CASRDNTEGHYNEQFF
D: .
J: TRBJ2-1
size: .
V: TRBV19

DNA: TGCGCCAGCAGTTTCCGACTAGCGGGAGGTTCTAATGAGCAGTTCTTC
CDR3: CASSFRLAGGSNEQFF
D: TRBD2
J: TRBJ2-1
size: .
V: TRBV10-1

DNA: TGTGCCAGCAGTTTGACAGGGTCCTCTGGAAACACCATATATTTT
CDR3: CASSLTGSSGNTIYF
D: TRBD1
J: TRBJ1-3
size: .
V: TRBV27

DNA: TGTGCCAGCAATCCGGACCGGGACAGTCCTTTC
CDR3: CASNPDRDSPF
D: TRBD1
J: TRBJ1-2
size: .
V: TRBV3-1/TRBV3-2

DNA: TGTGCCAGCAGCCAAGCGACTAGCTGGGGCACAGATACGCAGTATTTT
CDR3: CASSQATSWGTDTQYF
D: TRBD2
J: TRBJ2-3
size: .
V: TRBV14

DNA: TGTGCCAGCTCACTACTACAGGGGGTCGGCACTGAAGCTTTCTTT
CDR3: CASSLLQGVGTEAFF
D: TRBD1
J: TRBJ1-1
size: .
V: TRBV18

DNA: TGTGCCAGCAGCCTATCAGGTCTGCGGGGTATGGGCACTGAAGCTTTCTTT
CDR3: CASSLSGLRGMGTEAFF
D: .
J: TRBJ1-1
size: .
V: TRBV28

DNA: TGTGCCAGTAGTATAGACCACAGGGTGGGCCAGCCCCAGCATTTT
CDR3: CASSIDHRVGQPQHF
D: .
J: TRBJ1-5
size: .
V: TRBV19

DNA: TGTGCCAGCAGCGCTAGGGGCCCACAAGACGAGCAGTACTTC
CDR3: CASSARGPQDEQYF
D: .
J: TRBJ2-7
size: .
V: TRBV27

DNA: TGCGCCAGCAGCTTCGGACTAGCGGGAGGCACCCCGGAGACCCAGTACTTC
CDR3: CASSFGLAGGTPETQYF
D: TRBD2
J: TRBJ2-5
size: .
V: TRBV5-1

DNA: TGTGCCACCAGTGCGGGGGGATCCTACGAGCAGTACTTC
CDR3: CATSAGGSYEQYF
D: TRBD2
J: TRBJ2-7
size: .
V: TRBV24-1

DNA: TGCGCCAGCAGCACTCGGACAGGCCCCTACTATGGCTACACCTTC
CDR3: CASSTRTGPYYGYTF
D: TRBD1
J: TRBJ1-2
size: .
V: TRBV4-3

DNA: TGTGCCAGCAGCACACAGGGGAACACTGAAGCTTTCTTT
CDR3: CASSTQGNTEAFF
D: .
J: TRBJ1-1
size: .
V: TRBV11-2

DNA: TGTGCCAGCACCCCCGGGACAGGTGCCATGAACACTGAAGCTTTCTTT
CDR3: CASTPGTGAMNTEAFF
D: TRBD1
J: TRBJ1-1
size: .
V: TRBV7-6

DNA: TGTGCCAGCAAGGGGGGGTGGGAGACCCAGTACTTC
CDR3: CASKGGWETQYF
D: .
J: TRBJ2-5
size: .
V: TRBV6-5

DNA: TGTGCCAGCAATCACAGGGGCGGCAATCAGCCCCAGCATTTT
CDR3: CASNHRGGNQPQHF
D: TRBD1
J: TRBJ1-5
size: .
V: TRBV9

DNA: TGTGCCAGCAGTTTCCCCTCCGGGGGTAGCTCCTACAATGAGCAGTTCTTC
CDR3: CASSFPSGGSSYNEQFF
D: .
J: TRBJ2-1
size: .
V: TRBV28

DNA: TGTGCCAGCAGTGCGACAGGGGACAATTCACCCCTCCACTTT
CDR3: CASSATGDNSPLHF
D: TRBD1
J: TRBJ1-6
size: .
V: TRBV6-6

DNA: TGTGCCAGTAGTACGCGCCTGGGCCCCGGGGAGCTGTTTTTT
CDR3: CASSTRLGPGELFF
D: .
J: TRBJ2-2
size: .
V: TRBV19

DNA: TGTGCCAGCAGTTCCGAGGGTGGGTACACCGGGGAGCTGTTTTTT
CDR3: CASSSEGGYTGELFF
D: .
J: TRBJ2-2
size: .
V: TRBV6-2/TRBV6-3

DNA: TGTGCCAGCAGTTTAGGCGGGGGACACACCTTC
CDR3: CASSLGGGHTF
D: .
J: TRBJ1-2
size: few
V: TRBV7-8

DNA: TGCGCCAGCAGCCAAGATCGAGTCAGGGCTAATTCACCCCTCCACTTT
CDR3: CASSQDRVRANSPLHF
D: .
J: TRBJ1-6
size: .
V: TRBV4-3

DNA: TGTGCCAGCAGCTTCTACCAGACTCCACGCTACACCTTC
CDR3: CASSFYQTPRYTF
D: .
J: TRBJ1-2
size: .
V: TRBV5-8

DNA: TGTGCCAGCAGTTTTGCGGCTTTTAACCGCGGGGCCAACGTCCTGACTTTC
CDR3: CASSFAAFNRGANVLTF
D: .
J: TRBJ2-6
size: .
V: TRBV27

DNA: TGTGCCAGCAGACGACTGTCCACCTACGAGCAGTACTTC
CDR3: CASRRLSTYEQYF
D: .
J: TRBJ2-7
size: once
V: TRBV7-9

DNA: TGCAGCGTTGAAAGGGGTCAGAACTATGGCTACACCTTC
CDR3: CSVERGQNYGYTF
D: .
J: TRBJ1-2
size: .
V: TRBV29-1

DNA: TGTGCCAGCAGCCAATTTCTAGCAGGTGAGCAGTTCTTC
CDR3: CASSQFLAGEQFF
D: .
J: TRBJ2-1
size: .
V: TRBV3-1/TRBV3-2

DNA: TGCGCCAGCAGCCAAGGGACTAGCGGGTCCCAAGAGACCCAGTACTTC
CDR3: CASSQGTSGSQETQYF
D: TRBD2
J: TRBJ2-5
size: .
V: TRBV4-3

DNA: TGTGCCAGCAGTTTATTGGAGGGGGCTCGGTCACCCCTCCACTTT
CDR3: CASSLLEGARSPLHF
D: TRBD1
J: TRBJ1-6
size: few
V: TRBV28

DNA: TGTGCCAGCAGCTTACAGCTGCTGGGGCCTGGGGCCAACGTCCTGACTTTC
CDR3: CASSLQLLGPGANVLTF
D: .
J: TRBJ2-6
size: .
V: TRBV14

DNA: TGTGCCAGTACCCTTAGGGGGATTAGCAATCAGCCCCAGCATTTT
CDR3: CASTLRGISNQPQHF
D: .
J: TRBJ1-5
size: .
V: TRBV19

DNA: TGTGCCAGCAGCCCCCACGGTCCCTACGAGCAGTACTTC
CDR3: CASSPHGPYEQYF
D: .
J: TRBJ2-7
size: .
V: TRBV9

DNA: TGTGCCAGCGGGGCAGTTGAAGCTTTCTTT
CDR3: CASGAVEAFF
D: .
J: TRBJ1-1
size: once
V: TRBV7-2

DNA: TGCGCCAGCAGCCCTAAAGACAATGAGCAGTTCTTC
CDR3: CASSPKDNEQFF
D: .
J: TRBJ2-1
size: once
V: TRBV5-1

DNA: TGTGCCAGCAGTCCCGGAGGCAACATTCAGTACTTC
CDR3: CASSPGGNIQYF
D: .
J: TRBJ2-4
size: .
V: TRBV6-6

DNA: TGTGCCATCAGTGAAGGGACTACTGAAGCTTTCTTT
CDR3: CAISEGTTEAFF
D: .
J: TRBJ1-1
size: .
V: TRBV10-3

DNA: TGCGCCAGCAGCTTGTCTCTTCCTCGCAGGGACGGGGGCTCCTACGAGCAGTACTTC
CDR3: CASSLSLPRRDGGSYEQYF
D: .
J: TRBJ2-7
size: few
V: TRBV5-1

DNA: TGTGCCAGCAGTCCCCCCTCGTCTTTTGAGACCCAGTACTTC
CDR3: CASSPPSSFETQYF
D: .
J: TRBJ2-5
size: once
V: TRBV27

DNA: TGTGCCAGCAGTTTAAATGCCAGGCACCCCTCTGGAAACACCATATATTTT
CDR3: CASSLNARHPSGNTIYF
D: .
J: TRBJ1-3
size: .
V: TRBV28